Described below is a single T cell receptor (beta chain) sequence and its context. This record comes from a study of blood T cell repertoires in COVID-19. Sequenced by immunoSEQ multiplex PCR; TCRdb stores in-frame clones only, minus some. The sample contains some 200,000 clones, around 80% of which appear only once. The CDR3 is made up of 16 amino acids. The germline gives CDR1 MGHDK, CDR2 SYGVNS. V lost 7 bases and J 0 bases, leaving 15 bases between the germline ends. Sequenced material: peripheral blood. This TCR came from a human donor in a cohort sampled during active COVID-19. The rearrangement uses TRBV25-1 and TRBJ1-4; perhaps TRBD1 as D (5 bases). The CDR3 loop is CASNPGGDPTNEKLFF. The CDR3 coding sequence is TGTGCCAGCAACCCAGGAGGGGACCCAACTAATGAAAAACTGTTTTTT.